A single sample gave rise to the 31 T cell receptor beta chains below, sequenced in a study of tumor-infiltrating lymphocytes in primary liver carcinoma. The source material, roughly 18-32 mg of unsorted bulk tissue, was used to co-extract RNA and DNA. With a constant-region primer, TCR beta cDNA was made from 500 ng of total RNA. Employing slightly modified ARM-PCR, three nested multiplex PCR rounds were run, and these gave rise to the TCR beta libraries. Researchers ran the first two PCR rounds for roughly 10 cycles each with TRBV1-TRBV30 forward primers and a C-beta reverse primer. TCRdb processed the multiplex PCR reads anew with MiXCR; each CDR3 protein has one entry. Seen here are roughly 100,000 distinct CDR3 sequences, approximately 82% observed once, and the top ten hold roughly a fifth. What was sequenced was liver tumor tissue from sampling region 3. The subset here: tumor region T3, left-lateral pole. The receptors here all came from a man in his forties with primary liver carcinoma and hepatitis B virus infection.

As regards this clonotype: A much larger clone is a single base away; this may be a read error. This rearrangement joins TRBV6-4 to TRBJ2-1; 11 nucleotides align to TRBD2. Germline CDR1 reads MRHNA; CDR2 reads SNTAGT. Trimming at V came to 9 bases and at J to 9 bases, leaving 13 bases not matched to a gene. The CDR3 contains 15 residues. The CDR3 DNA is TGTGCCAGGAGCAAACTAGCGGGAGAGATGAGTGAGCAGTTCTTC. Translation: CARSKLAGEMSEQFF.

The CDR3 spells CASSLLAGLGAGELFF. CDR3 DNA: TGCGCCAGCAGTCTACTAGCGGGATTAGGGGCCGGGGAGCTGTTTTTT. The V gene is TRBV5-1, the J gene TRBJ2-2; 10 positions match TRBD2. The CDR3 runs 16 residues. Trimming at V came to 5 bases and at J to 6 bases, leaving 10 bases not matched to a gene. Germline V lookup: CDR1 SGHRS, CDR2 YFSETQ. Variable domain in full (rest from reference TRBV5-1 and TRBJ2-2): KAGVTQTPRYLIKTRGQQVTLSCSPISGHRSVSWYQQTPGQGLQFLFEYFSETQRNKGNFPGRFSGRQFSNSRSEMNVSTLELGDSALYLCASSLLAGLGAGELFFGEGSRLTVL.

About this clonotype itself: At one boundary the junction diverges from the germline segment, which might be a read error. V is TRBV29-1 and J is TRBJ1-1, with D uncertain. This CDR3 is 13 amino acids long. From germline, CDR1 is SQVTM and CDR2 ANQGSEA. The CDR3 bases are TGCGGCGCCGGGTACGGGCTGAACACTGAAGCTCTCTTT. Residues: CGAGYGLNTEALF.

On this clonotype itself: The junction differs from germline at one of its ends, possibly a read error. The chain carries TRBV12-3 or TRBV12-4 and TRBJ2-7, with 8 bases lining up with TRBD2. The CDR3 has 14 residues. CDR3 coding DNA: TGTGCCAGCAGTCCAGCGGGAGTAAGGAAGGAGCATTACTTC. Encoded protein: CASSPAGVRKEHYF.

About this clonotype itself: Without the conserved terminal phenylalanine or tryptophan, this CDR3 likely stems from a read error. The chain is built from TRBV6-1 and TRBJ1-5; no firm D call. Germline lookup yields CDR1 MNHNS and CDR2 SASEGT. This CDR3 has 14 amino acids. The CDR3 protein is CASSERVGNHPQHY. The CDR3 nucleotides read TGTGCCAGCAGTGAAAGGGTTGGCAATCATCCCCAGCATTAT.

The CDR3 region has the DNA TGCAGTATCCAGTGGGTCACAGATACGCAGTATTTT. This codes for CSIQWVTDTQYF. This rearrangement joins TRBV29-1 to TRBJ2-3; D is unresolved. This CDR3 is 12 amino acids long. Germline V gene lookup returns CDR1 SQVTM and CDR2 ANQGSEA.

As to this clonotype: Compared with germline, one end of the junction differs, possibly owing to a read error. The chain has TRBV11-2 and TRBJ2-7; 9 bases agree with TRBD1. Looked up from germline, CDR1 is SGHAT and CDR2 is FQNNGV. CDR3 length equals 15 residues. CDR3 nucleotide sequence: TGTGCCTGCAGCTTACGATGGACAGGGGAAAAGGTGCAGTACTTC. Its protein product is CACSLRWTGEKVQYF.

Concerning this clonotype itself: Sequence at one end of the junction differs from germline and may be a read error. CDR3 DNA: TGTGCCAGCAGTGACCCTAGCGGGAGCACAGATACGCGGTATTTT. Translation: CASSDPSGSTDTRYF. The chain combines TRBV6-4 with TRBJ2-3; 10 nucleotides match TRBD2. Germline V gives CDR1 MRHNA, CDR2 SNTAGT. There are 15 residues in the CDR3.

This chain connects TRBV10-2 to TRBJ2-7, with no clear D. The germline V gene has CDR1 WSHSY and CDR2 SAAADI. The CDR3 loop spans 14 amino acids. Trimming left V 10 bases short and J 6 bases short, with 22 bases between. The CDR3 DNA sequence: TGCGCCAACATAGACAACTGGCATCGACCCGAGCAGTACTTC. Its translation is CANIDNWHRPEQYF.

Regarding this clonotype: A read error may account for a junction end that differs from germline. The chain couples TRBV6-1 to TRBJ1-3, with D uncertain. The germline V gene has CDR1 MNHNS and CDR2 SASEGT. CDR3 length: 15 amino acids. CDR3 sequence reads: CAISESTTNPDTIYF. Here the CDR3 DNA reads TGTGCCATCAGTGAATCCACGACAAACCCAGACACCATATATTTT.

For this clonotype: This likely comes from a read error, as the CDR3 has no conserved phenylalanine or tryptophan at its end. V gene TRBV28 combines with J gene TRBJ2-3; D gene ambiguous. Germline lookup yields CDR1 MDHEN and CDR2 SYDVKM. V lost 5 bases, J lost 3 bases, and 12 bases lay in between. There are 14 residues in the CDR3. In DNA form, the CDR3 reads TGTGCCAGCAGTCCCCCCCCCGAAACAGATACGCAGTATATT. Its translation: CASSPPPETDTQYI.

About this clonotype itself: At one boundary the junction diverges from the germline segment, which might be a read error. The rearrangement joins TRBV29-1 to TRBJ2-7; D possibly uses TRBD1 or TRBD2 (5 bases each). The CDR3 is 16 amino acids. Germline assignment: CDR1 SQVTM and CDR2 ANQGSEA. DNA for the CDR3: TGCAGTGCCATAACATCTGGGACCGGCACTCCCTACGATCAGTACTTC. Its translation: CSAITSGTGTPYDQYF.

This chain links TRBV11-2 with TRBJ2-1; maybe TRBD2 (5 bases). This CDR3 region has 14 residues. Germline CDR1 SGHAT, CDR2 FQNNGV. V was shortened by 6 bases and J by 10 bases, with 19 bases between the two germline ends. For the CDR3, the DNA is TGTGCCAGCAGTCCGGACTCGAGGTATAGGGAGCAGTTCTTC. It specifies CASSPDSRYREQFF.

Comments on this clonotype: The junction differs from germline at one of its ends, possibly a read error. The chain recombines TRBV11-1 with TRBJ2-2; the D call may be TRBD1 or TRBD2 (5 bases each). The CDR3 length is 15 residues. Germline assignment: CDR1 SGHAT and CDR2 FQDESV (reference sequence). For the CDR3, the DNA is TGTGCCAGCAGCTATACAGGACCTTCCGCCGGGGTGCTGTTTTTT. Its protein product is CASSYTGPSAGVLFF.

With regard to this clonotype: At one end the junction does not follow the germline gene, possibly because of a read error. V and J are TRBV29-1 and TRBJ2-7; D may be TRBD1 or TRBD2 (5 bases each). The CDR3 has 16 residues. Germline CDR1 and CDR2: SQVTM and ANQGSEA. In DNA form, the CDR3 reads TGCAACGACATGACATCTGGGACCGGCACTCCCTACGAACAGTACTTC. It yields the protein CNDMTSGTGTPYEQYF.

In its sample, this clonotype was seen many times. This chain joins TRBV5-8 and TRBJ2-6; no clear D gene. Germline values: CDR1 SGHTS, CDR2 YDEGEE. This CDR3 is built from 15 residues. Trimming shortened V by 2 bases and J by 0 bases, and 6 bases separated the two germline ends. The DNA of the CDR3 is TGTGCCAGCAGCTTTCGGGTCTCTGGGGCCAACGTCCTGACTTTC. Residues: CASSFRVSGANVLTF.

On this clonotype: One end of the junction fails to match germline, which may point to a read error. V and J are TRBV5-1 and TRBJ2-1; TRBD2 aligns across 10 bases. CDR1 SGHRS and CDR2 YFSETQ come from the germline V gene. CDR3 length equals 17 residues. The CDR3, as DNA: TGCGCCAGTAGCTCCCCCACCGGGACTAGCGTGAGGGATGAGCAGTTCTTC. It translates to CASSSPTGTSVRDEQFF.

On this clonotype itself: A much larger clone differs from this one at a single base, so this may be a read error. This chain's CDR3 is CGSSFIELGQTQYF. The CDR3 region has the DNA TGTGGCAGCAGTTTTATAGAGTTGGGTCAGACCCAGTACTTC. The chain recombines TRBV28 with TRBJ2-5; D unclear. Germline-derived CDR1 and CDR2 are MDHEN and SYDVKM. The CDR3 spans 14 residues.

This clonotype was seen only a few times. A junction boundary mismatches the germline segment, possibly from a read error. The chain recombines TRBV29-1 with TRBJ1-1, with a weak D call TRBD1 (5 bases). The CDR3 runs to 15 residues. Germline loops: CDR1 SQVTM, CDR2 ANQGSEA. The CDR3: CSVAGRDRGGTEDFF. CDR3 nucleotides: TGCAGCGTTGCTGGCCGGGATAGGGGTGGTACTGAAGATTTCTTT. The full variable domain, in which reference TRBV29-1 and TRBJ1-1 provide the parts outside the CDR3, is SAVISQKPSRDICQRGTSLTIQCQVDSQVTMMFWYRQQPGQSLTLIATANQGSEATYESGFVIDKFPISRPNLTFSTLTVSNMSPEDSSIYLCSVAGRDRGGTEDFFGQGTRLTVV.

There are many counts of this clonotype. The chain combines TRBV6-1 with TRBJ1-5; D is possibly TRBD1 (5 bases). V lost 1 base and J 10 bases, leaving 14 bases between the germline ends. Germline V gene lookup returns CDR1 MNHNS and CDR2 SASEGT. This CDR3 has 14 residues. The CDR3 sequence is CASSEEGLLGPQHF. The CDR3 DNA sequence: TGTGCCAGCAGTGAAGAGGGGCTCCTGGGACCCCAGCATTTT.

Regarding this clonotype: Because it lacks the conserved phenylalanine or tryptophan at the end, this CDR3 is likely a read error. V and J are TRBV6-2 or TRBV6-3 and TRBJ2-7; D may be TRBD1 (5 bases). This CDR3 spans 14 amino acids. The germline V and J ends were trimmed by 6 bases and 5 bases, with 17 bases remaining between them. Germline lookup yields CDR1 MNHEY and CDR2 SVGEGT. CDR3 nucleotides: TGTGCCAGCAGCCTCCAGGTCAGGGTCCACGAGCAGTACTGC. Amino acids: CASSLQVRVHEQYC.

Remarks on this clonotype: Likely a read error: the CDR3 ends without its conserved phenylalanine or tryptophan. The CDR3 DNA is TGTGCCAGTAGTTATGAGATCGTTGGCTGCAATGAACAGTTCCTC. This translates into CASSYEIVGCNEQFL. The gene calls are TRBV6-2 or TRBV6-3 and TRBJ2-1; unclear D gene. The CDR3 extends over 15 amino acids. Germline V gives CDR1 MNHEY, CDR2 SVGEGT.

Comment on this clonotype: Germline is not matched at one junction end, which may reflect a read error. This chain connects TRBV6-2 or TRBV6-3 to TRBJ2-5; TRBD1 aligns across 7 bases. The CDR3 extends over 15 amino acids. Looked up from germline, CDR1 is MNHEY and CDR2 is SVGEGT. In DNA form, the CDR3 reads TGTGCCAGCTGTGCCCTGACAGGGACCCAAGAGAGCCAGTACTTC. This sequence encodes CASCALTGTQESQYF.

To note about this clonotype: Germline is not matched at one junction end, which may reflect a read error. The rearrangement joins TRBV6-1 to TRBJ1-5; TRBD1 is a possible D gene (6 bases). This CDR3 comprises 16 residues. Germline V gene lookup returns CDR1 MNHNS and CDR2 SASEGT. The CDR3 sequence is CVISEHTGTWNQTQHF. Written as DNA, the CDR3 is TGTGTCATCAGTGAACACACCGGGACATGGAATCAGACCCAGCATTTT.

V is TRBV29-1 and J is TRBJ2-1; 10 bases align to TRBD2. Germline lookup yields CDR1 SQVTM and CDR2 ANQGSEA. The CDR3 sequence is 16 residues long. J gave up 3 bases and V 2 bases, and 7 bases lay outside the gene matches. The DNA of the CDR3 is TGCAGCGTTGAACCCTACACTAGCGGGATCTACAATGAGCAGTTCTTC. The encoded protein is CSVEPYTSGIYNEQFF.

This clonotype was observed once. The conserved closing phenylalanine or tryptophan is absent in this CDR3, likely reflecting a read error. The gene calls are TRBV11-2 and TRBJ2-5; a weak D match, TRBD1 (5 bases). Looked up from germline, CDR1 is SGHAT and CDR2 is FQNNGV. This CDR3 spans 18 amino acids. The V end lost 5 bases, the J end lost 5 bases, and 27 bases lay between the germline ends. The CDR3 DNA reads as TGTGCCAGCAGCCTTATCTCAATCCAGGGTACTGGGCGGGAGACCCAGTACTTA. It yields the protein CASSLISIQGTGRETQYL.

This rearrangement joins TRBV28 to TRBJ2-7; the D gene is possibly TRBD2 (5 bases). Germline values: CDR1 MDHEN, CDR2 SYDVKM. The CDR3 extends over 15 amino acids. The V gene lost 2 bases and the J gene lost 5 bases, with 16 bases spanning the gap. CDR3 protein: CASSLNRGRFHEQYF. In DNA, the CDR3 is TGTGCCAGCAGTTTAAACAGAGGGCGCTTTCACGAGCAGTACTTC.

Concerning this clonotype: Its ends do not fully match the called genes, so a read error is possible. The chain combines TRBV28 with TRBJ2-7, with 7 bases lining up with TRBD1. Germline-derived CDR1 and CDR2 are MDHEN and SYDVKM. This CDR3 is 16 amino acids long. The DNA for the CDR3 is TGTGCCAGCATTTTCGGTTCGTGGGACAGCTCCTACGATCAGTACTTC. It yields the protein CASIFGSWDSSYDQYF.

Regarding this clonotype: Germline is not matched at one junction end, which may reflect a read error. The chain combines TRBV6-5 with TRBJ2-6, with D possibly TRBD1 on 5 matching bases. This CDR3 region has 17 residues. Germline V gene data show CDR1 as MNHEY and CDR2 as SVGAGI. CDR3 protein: CASSLGSGSSGANILTF. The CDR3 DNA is TGTGCAAGCAGTTTGGGTTCTGGATCCTCTGGGGCCAACATCCTGACTTTC.

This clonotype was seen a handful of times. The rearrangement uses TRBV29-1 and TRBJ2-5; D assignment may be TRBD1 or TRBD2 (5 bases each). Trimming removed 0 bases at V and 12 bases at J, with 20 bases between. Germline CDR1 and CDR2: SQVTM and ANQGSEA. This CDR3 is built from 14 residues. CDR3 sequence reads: CSVEDGTSQEIKYF. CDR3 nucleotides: TGCAGCGTTGAAGATGGGACGTCCCAAGAGATCAAGTACTTC.

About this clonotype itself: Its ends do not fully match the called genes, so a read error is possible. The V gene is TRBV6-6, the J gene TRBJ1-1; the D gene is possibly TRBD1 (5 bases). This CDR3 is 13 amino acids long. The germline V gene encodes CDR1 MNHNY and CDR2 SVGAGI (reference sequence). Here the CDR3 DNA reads TGTGTCAGCAGCATGGGGGGGACTACTGAAGCTTTCTTT. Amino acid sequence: CVSSMGGTTEAFF.